The clone carrying this T cell receptor beta chain has a handful of counts. Its antigen is not known. Using immunoSEQ multiplex PCR, the repertoire was profiled, and TCRdb retains in-frame clones only, with some absent. The sample consists of roughly 150,000 clones, approximately 90% of them appearing once. This record belongs to a study of T cell responses to AZD1222 COVID-19 vaccine. The CDR3 is 15 amino acids. Germline CDR1 and CDR2: SGHTA and FQGNSA. Unmatched junction bases numbered 11, after V lost 5 bases and J lost 4 bases. Findings of the study overall: Repertoires were collected only later (after the peak T cell response had occurred).

The specimen comprised peripheral blood, sampled on day 0 of AZD1222 vaccination. The receptor comes from an adult in good health. The J gene is TRBJ2-7, the V gene TRBV7-2, with 7 bases identical to TRBD2. The chain's CDR3 is CASSPPAGAAYEQYF. The CDR3 nucleotides are TGTGCCAGCAGCCCCCCGGCGGGAGCGGCGTACGAGCAGTACTTC.